This record looks at one T cell receptor (beta chain) sequence and its context. The record originates from a study of blood T cell repertoires in COVID-19. The CDR3 has 15 residues. Germline V CDR1 and CDR2: MGHRA, YSYEKL. V was pared by 0 bases and J by 4 bases, with 3 bases of the junction left unmatched. The assay was immunoSEQ multiplex PCR, and TCRdb's table has in-frame clones only and misses some. Among 210,000 or so clones listed, roughly four fifths were seen once. The chain uses TRBV4-1 and TRBJ2-1; 7 nucleotides match TRBD2. This receptor was obtained from a woman aged 40 to 55 with acute or convalescent COVID-19. Sequencing was carried out using peripheral blood. CDR3 sequence reads: CASSQEPAGYNEQFF. The CDR3 DNA sequence: TGCGCCAGCAGCCAAGAGCCAGCGGGGTACAATGAGCAGTTCTTC.